Only one count was recorded for the clone carrying this T cell receptor (beta chain). Its antigen is still unknown. These data belong to a study of T cells after yellow fever vaccination. Findings and limits, study-wide: Highly abundant clonotypes carried over from the bulk population could end up in FACS-sorted repertoires as contaminants. Reappearance after the booster was observed for most primary-vaccination clones (about 97% CD4, almost 90% CD8). Peaking on day 5 versus 15, the secondary response was faster but weaker.

Template switching with 5'RACE generated the TCR cDNA and added a universal primer site and UMIs. TCRdb used MiXCR to reprocess the 5' RACE reads, holding one entry per CDR3 protein. The sample shows about 340,000 distinct CDR3 sequences, around 12% of them seen only once. Looked up from germline, CDR1 is SGHRS and CDR2 is YFSETQ. This CDR3 contains 16 residues. The V gene lost 5 bases and the J gene lost 4 bases, with 20 bases spanning the gap. This sequence was found in a man in his late teens or twenties who received the YFV17D yellow fever vaccine. This sequence joins TRBV5-1 and TRBJ2-3; tentative D call: TRBD2 (5 bases). Sequencing used CD4+ T cells sorted from PBMCs, obtained 15 days after the yellow fever booster vaccination. This chain's CDR3 is CASSEAPLGAPDTQYF. The CDR3 coding sequence is TGCGCCAGCAGTGAAGCCCCCTTGGGAGCCCCAGATACGCAGTATTTT.